This passage covers 8 T cell receptor beta chains from one sample sequenced in a study of cytomegalovirus exposure and HLA in healthy donors. The PCR used 60 Vbeta and 13 Jbeta primers. Measured with immunoSEQ multiplex PCR; TCRdb has only the in-frame clones, and not every one. The sample lists 95,000 to 110,000 clones; around 85% were seen once. Source material: PBMCs. Source of these receptors: a young man in good health and CMV-seronegative.

The gene calls are TRBV19 and TRBJ2-7; no firm D call. Trimming took 5 bases from V and 1 from J, leaving 9 bases between them. CDR1 is LNHDA and CDR2 is SQIVND in the germline V gene (reference sequence). This CDR3 comprises 13 residues. CDR3 nucleotide sequence: TGTGCCAGTAGTTCCCACAGATCCTACGAGCAGTACTTC. This gives the protein CASSSHRSYEQYF.

This clone was picked up a small number of times. This chain connects TRBV5-1 to TRBJ1-1; no reliable D call. Germline lookup yields CDR1 SGHRS and CDR2 YFSETQ. V lost 0 bases and J lost 1, with 7 bases in between. This CDR3 has 14 amino acids. The CDR3 sequence: CASSLVVGNTEAFF. DNA for the CDR3: TGCGCCAGCAGCTTGGTTGTCGGGAACACTGAAGCTTTCTTT.

The chain employs TRBV7-8 and TRBJ1-5; D is unresolved. CDR3 length: 14 amino acids. V was shortened by 5 bases and J by 5 bases, with 13 bases between the two germline ends. The germline V gene has CDR1 SGHVS and CDR2 FQNEAQ. The CDR3 here is CASSRVGGYQPQHF. The CDR3 DNA follows: TGTGCCAGCAGCCGCGTCGGAGGTTATCAGCCCCAGCATTTT.

V and J are TRBV27 and TRBJ1-1, with unresolved D. Germline assignment: CDR1 MNHEY and CDR2 SMNVEV (reference sequence). V lost 5 bases and J lost 5, with 6 bases in between. This CDR3 is 11 amino acids long. The CDR3: CASSGPTEAFF. The CDR3 DNA sequence: TGTGCCAGCAGTGGCCCTACTGAAGCTTTCTTT.

The chain uses TRBV6-1 and TRBJ1-1; no reliable D call. The CDR3 has 13 residues. The germline V and J ends were trimmed by 4 bases and 5 bases, with 11 bases remaining between them. The V gene's germline CDR1 is MNHNS and CDR2 SASEGT. CDR3 sequence reads: CASSVSRGTEAFF. CDR3 in DNA: TGTGCCAGCAGTGTATCACGGGGAACTGAAGCTTTCTTT.

The V and J genes are TRBV28 and TRBJ2-3, with 9 bases that match TRBD2. Trimming removed 6 bases from V and 4 bases from J; junction bases left unmatched: 11. CDR1 is MDHEN, CDR2 SYDVKM, per germline. This CDR3 has 16 amino acids. The CDR3 region has the DNA TGTGCCAGCAGCTCAATAGCGGGAGAGGGCCCAGATACGCAGTATTTT. Its translation: CASSSIAGEGPDTQYF.

V usage is TRBV9 and J usage is TRBJ2-5; maybe TRBD1 (6 bases). Germline V gene sequence: CDR1 SGDLS, CDR2 YYNGEE. V was clipped by 1 base and J by 0 bases, with 7 bases between them. The CDR3 extends over 14 amino acids. Here the CDR3 reads CASSVWTDQETQYF. Here the CDR3 DNA reads TGTGCCAGCAGCGTATGGACAGACCAAGAGACCCAGTACTTC. The variable domain in full, completed from reference TRBV9 and TRBJ2-5, reads DSGVTQTPKHLITATGQRVTLRCSPRSGDLSVYWYQQSLDQGLQFLIQYYNGEERAKGNILERFSAQQFPDLHSELNLSSLELGDSALYFCASSVWTDQETQYFGPGTRLLVL.

The V gene is TRBV4-1, the J gene TRBJ1-6, with TRBD1 matching over 8 bases. From germline, CDR1 is MGHRA and CDR2 YSYEKL. CDR3 length: 17 residues. V was pared by 0 bases and J by 11 bases, with 12 bases of the junction left unmatched. CDR3 nucleotides: TGCGCCAGCAGCCAAGATTTTGGGGGACAGGTTGCTGCACCCCTCCACTTT. Encoded protein: CASSQDFGGQVAAPLHF.